This record covers a single T cell receptor beta chain. As processed by the authors: Quantification of nucleated cells was approximated via reference gene primer amplification. Assay: immunoSEQ multiplex PCR; the TCRdb copy retains only in-frame clones and omits some. The V and J calls and the clone size are those of that table, but D and trimming were determined from the DNA. The repertoire has fewer than 200,000 clones, roughly 93% of them found once; the top ten carry 4.5% to 5.5%. This entry belongs to a study of blood T cell repertoires in COVID-19. Whole-study context: Acute and convalescent COVID-19 samples came from the United States, Italy and Spain. The cDNA or gDNA used as material had been derived from T cells, B-cell-depleted T cells, or PBMCs.

This TCR was recovered from a woman aged 45-65 years with acute or convalescent COVID-19. The sequenced sample was peripheral blood.

CDR3 loop: CASSRQGYNEQFF. The CDR3 DNA reads as TGTGCCAGCAGTCGACAGGGGTACAATGAGCAGTTCTTC. The genes are TRBV27 and TRBJ2-1; 8 bases map to TRBD1. V lost 5 bases and J lost 4; bases outside the gene matches: 1. Germline CDR1 is MNHEY and CDR2 is SMNVEV (reference sequence). The CDR3 loop spans 13 amino acids.